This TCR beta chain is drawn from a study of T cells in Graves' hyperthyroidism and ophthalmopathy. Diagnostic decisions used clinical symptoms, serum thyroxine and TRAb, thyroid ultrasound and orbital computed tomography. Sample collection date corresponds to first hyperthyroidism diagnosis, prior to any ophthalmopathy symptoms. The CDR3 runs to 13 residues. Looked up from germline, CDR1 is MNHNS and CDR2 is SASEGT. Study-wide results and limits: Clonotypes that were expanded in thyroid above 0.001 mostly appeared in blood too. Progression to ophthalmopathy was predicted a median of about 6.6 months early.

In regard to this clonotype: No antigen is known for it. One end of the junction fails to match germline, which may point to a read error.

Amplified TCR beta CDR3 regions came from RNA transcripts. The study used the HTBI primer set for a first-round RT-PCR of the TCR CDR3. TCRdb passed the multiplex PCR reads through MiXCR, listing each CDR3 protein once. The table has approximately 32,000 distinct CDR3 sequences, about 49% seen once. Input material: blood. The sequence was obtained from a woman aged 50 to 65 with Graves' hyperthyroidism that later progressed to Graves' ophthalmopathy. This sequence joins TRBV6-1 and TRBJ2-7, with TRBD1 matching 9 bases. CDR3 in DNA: TGTGCCAGCAGTATCGGGACAGGGTACGAGCAGTCCTTC. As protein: CASSIGTGYEQSF.